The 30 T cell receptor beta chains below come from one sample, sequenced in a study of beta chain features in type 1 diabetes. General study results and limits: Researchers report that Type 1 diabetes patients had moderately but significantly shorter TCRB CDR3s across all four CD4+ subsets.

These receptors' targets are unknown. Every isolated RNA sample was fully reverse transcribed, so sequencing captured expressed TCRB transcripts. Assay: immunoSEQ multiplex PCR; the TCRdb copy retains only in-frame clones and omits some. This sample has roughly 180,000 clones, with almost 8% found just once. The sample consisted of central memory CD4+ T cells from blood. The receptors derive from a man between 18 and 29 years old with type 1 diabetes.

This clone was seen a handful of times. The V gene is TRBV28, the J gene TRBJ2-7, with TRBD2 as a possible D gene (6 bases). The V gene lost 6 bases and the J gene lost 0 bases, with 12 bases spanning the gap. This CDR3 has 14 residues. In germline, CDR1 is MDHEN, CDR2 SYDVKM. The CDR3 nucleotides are TGTGCCAGCAGGCCCGCGGGGAGCTCCTACGAGCAGTACTTC. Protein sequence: CASRPAGSSYEQYF.

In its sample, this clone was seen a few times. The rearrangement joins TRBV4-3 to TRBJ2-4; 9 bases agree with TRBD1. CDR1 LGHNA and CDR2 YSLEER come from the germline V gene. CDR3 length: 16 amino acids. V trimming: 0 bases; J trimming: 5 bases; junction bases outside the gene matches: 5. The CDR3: CASSQEVGQGQNIQYF. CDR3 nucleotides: TGCGCCAGCAGCCAAGAAGTCGGACAGGGGCAAAACATTCAGTACTTC.

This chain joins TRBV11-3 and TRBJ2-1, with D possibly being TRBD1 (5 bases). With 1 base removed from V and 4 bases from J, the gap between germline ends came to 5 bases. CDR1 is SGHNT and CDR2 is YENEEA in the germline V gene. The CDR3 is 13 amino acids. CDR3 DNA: TGTGCCAGCAGCTTAGCAGGGTACAATGAGCAGTTCTTC. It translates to CASSLAGYNEQFF.

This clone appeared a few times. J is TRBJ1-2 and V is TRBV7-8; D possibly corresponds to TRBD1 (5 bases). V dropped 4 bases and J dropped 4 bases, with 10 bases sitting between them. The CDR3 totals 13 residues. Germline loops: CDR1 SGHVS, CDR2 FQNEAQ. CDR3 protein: CASSSGQFYGYTF. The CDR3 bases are TGTGCCAGCAGCTCAGGACAATTCTATGGCTACACCTTC.

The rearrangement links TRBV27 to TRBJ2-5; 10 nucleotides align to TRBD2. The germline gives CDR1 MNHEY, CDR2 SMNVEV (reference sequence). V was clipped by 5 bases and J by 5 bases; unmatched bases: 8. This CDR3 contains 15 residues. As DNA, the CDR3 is TGTGCCAGCAGTCCGCTAGCGGGAGCGGGTGAGACCCAGTACTTC. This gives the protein CASSPLAGAGETQYF.

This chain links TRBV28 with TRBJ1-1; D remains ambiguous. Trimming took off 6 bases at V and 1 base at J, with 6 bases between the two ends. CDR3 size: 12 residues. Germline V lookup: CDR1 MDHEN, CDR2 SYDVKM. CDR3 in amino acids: CASRGPNTEAFF. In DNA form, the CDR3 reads TGTGCCAGCAGGGGCCCGAACACTGAAGCTTTCTTT.

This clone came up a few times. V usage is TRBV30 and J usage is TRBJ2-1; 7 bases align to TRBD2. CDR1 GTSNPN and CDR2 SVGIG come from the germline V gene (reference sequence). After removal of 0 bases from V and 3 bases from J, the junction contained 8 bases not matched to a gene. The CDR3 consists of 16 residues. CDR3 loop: CAWSVLSGRDYNEQFF. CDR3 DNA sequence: TGTGCCTGGAGTGTACTAAGTGGGAGGGACTACAATGAGCAGTTCTTC.

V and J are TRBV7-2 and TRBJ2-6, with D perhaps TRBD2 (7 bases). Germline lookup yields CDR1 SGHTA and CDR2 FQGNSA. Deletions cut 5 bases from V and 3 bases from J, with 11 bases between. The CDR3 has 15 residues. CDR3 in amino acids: CASSPGGHGANVLTF. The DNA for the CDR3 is TGTGCCAGCAGCCCCGGGGGGCATGGGGCCAACGTCCTGACTTTC.

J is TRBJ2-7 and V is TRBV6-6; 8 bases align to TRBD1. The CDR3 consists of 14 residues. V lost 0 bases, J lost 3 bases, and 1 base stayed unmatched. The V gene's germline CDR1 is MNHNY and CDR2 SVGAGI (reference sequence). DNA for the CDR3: TGTGCCAGCAGTTACTCGGACAGGGTCTACGAGCAGTACTTC. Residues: CASSYSDRVYEQYF.

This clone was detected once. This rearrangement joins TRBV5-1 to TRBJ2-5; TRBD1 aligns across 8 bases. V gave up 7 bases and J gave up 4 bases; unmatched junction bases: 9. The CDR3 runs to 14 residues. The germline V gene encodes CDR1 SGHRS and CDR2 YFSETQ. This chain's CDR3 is CASGEQGVGETQYF. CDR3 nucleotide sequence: TGCGCCAGCGGGGAACAGGGGGTAGGAGAGACCCAGTACTTC.

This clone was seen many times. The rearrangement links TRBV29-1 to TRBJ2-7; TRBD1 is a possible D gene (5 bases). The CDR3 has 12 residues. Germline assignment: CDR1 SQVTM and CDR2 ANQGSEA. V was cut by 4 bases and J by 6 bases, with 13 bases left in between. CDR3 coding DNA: TGCAGCGTTGTTCAGGAAAGGGGCGAGCAGTACTTC. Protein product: CSVVQERGEQYF.

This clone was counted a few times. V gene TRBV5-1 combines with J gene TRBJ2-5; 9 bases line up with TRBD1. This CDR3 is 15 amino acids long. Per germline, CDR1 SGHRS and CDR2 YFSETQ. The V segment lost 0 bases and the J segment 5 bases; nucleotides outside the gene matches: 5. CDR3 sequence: CASSLEGQGYETQYF. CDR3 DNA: TGCGCCAGCAGCTTGGAGGGACAGGGATACGAGACCCAGTACTTC.

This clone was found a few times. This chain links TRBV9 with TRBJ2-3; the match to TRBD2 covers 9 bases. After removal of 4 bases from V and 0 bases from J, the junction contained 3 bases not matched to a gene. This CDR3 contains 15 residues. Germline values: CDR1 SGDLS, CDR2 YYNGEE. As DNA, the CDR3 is TGTGCCAGCAGCCCCGGACTAGCGAGCACAGATACGCAGTATTTT. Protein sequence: CASSPGLASTDTQYF.

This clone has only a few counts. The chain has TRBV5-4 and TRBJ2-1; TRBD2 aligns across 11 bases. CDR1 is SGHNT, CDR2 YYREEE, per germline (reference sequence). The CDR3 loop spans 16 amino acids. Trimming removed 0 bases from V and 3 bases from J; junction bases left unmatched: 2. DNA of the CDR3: TGTGCCAGCAGCTTGGCCCTAGCGGGGGGCTACAATGAGCAGTTCTTC. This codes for CASSLALAGGYNEQFF.

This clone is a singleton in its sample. CDR3: CASSYGSGQETQYF. The CDR3 region has the DNA TGTGCCAGCAGTTACGGGTCGGGCCAAGAGACCCAGTACTTC. V and J are TRBV6-5 and TRBJ2-5, with D uncertain. The germline V and J ends were trimmed by 2 bases and 1 base, with 8 bases remaining between them. This CDR3 is 14 amino acids long. Germline lookup yields CDR1 MNHEY and CDR2 SVGAGI.

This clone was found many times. The CDR3 nucleotides read TGTGCCAGCTCACCATTAGATGAGCAGTTCTTC. As protein: CASSPLDEQFF. The chain links TRBV18 to TRBJ2-1, with D hard to call. In germline, CDR1 is KGHSH, CDR2 LQKENI. With 2 bases removed from V and 8 bases from J, the gap between germline ends came to 4 bases. CDR3 length equals 11 residues.

The CDR3 DNA follows: TGTGCCAGCAGCTTGGGGCAGACAAGCTCCTACGAGCAGTACTTC. It translates to CASSLGQTSSYEQYF. The chain employs TRBV5-4 and TRBJ2-7; D gene ambiguous. V lost 0 bases to trimming and J lost 0 bases, with 10 bases between them. Germline V gene data show CDR1 as SGHNT and CDR2 as YYREEE (reference sequence). The CDR3 has 15 amino acids.

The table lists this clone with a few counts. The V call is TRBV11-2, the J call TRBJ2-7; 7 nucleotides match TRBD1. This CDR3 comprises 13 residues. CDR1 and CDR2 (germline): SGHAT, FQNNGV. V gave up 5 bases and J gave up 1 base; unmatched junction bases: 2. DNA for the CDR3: TGTGCCAGCAGCCTGGGACAGTCCTACGAGCAGTACTTC. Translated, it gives CASSLGQSYEQYF.

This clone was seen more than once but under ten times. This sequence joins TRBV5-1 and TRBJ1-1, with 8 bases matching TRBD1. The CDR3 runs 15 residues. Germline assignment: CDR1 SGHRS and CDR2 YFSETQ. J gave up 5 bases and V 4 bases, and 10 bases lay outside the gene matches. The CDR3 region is CASSAGTGIRTEAFF. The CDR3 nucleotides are TGCGCCAGCAGCGCCGGGACAGGCATTCGTACTGAAGCTTTCTTT.

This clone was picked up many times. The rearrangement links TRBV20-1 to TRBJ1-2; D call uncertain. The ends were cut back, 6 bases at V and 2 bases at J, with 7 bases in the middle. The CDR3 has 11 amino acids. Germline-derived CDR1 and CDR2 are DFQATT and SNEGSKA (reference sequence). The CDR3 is CSAPGNYGYTF. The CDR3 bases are TGCAGTGCCCCGGGAAACTATGGCTACACCTTC.

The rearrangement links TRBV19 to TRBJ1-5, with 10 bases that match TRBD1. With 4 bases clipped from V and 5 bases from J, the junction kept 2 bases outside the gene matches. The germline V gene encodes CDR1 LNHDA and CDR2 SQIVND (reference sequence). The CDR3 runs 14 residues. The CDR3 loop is CASSTTGGYQPQHF. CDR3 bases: TGTGCCAGTAGTACGACAGGGGGCTATCAGCCCCAGCATTTT.

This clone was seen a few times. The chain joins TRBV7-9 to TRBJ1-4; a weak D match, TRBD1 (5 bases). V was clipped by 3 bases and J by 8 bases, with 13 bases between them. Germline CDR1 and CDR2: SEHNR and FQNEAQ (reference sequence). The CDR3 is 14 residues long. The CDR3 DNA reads TGTGCCAGCAGCTTTCAGGGCATTTCGGAAAAACTGTTTTTT. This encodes CASSFQGISEKLFF.

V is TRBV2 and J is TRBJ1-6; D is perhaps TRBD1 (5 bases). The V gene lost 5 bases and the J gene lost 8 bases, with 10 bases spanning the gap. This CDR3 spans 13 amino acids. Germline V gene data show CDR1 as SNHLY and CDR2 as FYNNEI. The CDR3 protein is CASSWGGDSPLHF. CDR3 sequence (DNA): TGTGCCAGCAGTTGGGGGGGGGATTCACCCCTCCACTTT.

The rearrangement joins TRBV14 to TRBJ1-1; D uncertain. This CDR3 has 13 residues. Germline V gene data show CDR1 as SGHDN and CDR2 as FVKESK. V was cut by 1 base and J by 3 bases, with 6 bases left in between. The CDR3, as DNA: TGTGCCAGCAGCCAAGGGGAGCACACTGAAGCTTTCTTT. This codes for CASSQGEHTEAFF.

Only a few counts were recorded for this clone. CDR3 protein: CASSSQGWNTEAFF. Here the CDR3 DNA reads TGTGCCAGCAGTTCTCAGGGTTGGAACACTGAAGCTTTCTTT. The V gene is TRBV6-5, the J gene TRBJ1-1; a possible D gene is TRBD1 (5 bases). Trimming left V 4 bases short and J 1 base short, with 10 bases between. CDR3 length: 14 amino acids. Germline-derived CDR1 and CDR2 are MNHEY and SVGAGI.

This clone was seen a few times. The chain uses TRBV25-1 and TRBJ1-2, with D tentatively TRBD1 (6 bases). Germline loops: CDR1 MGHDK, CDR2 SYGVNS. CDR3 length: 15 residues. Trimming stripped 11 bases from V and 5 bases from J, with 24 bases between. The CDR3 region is CASGLTGGLKYGYTF. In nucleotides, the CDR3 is TGTGCCTCGGGGCTTACGGGGGGGCTGAAGTATGGCTACACCTTC.

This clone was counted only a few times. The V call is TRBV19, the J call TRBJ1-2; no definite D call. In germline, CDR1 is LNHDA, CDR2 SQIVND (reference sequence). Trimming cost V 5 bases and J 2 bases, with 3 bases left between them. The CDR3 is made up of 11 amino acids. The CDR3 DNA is TGTGCCAGTAGTGTAAACTATGGCTACACCTTC. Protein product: CASSVNYGYTF.

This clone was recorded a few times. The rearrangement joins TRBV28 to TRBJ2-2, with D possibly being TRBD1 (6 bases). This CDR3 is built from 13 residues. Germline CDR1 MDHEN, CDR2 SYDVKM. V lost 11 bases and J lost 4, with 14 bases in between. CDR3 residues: CAGRQEPTGELFF. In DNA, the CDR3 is TGTGCCGGACGACAGGAGCCCACCGGGGAGCTGTTTTTT.

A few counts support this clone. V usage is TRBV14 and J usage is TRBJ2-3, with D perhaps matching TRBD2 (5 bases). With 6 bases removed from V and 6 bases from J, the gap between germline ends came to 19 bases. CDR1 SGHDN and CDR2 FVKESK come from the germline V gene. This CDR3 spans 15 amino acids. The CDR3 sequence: CASRRGAESLDTQYF. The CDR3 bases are TGTGCCAGCAGACGGGGAGCGGAATCGCTCGATACGCAGTATTTT.

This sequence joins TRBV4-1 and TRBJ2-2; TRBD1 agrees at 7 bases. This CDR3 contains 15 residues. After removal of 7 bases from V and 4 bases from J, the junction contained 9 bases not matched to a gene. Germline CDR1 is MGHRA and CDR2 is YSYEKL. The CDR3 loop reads CASTLTGLGTGELFF. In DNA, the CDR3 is TGCGCCAGCACCTTGACAGGGTTAGGCACCGGGGAGCTGTTTTTT.